Below, 28 T cell receptor beta chains from the same sample are listed, as sequenced in a study of CD8 T cells in ankylosing spondylitis. TCRdb processed the 5' RACE reads anew with MiXCR; each CDR3 protein has one entry. The sample carries a few hundred thousand distinct CDR3 sequences, roughly 10% recorded once. The sample was blood, either unsorted or a sorted T cell fraction (not recorded which). These receptors originate from a male donor with ankylosing spondylitis or in good health (not recorded which).

This clonotype was counted many times. The chain uses TRBV20-1 and TRBJ2-7; a weak D match, TRBD1 (5 bases). There are 12 residues in the CDR3. V lost 4 bases and J lost 3, with 10 bases in between. Germline CDR1 reads DFQATT; CDR2 reads SNEGSKA (reference sequence). CDR3 DNA: TGCAGTGCTACAACGACAGTCTACGAGCAGTACTTC. Translating gives CSATTTVYEQYF.

In its sample, this clonotype was seen many times. V is TRBV20-1 and J is TRBJ1-1; a possible D gene is TRBD1 (6 bases). V lost 4 bases and J 1 base, leaving 7 bases between the germline ends. Germline V gene data show CDR1 as DFQATT and CDR2 as SNEGSKA (reference sequence). The CDR3 length is 12 residues. The CDR3 DNA follows: TGCAGTGCTACCAGGGGGAACACTGAAGCTTTCTTT. It is translated as CSATRGNTEAFF.

At least ten counts were recorded for this clonotype. The DNA of the CDR3 is TGTGCCTGGAGCGGAGGATATGGCTACACCTTC. Translating it yields CAWSGGYGYTF. The rearrangement links TRBV30 to TRBJ1-2, with D unclear. Trimming took 3 bases from V and 5 from J, leaving 7 bases between them. Germline-derived CDR1 and CDR2 are GTSNPN and SVGIG (reference sequence). The CDR3 sequence is 11 residues long. The full variable domain, its missing parts supplied by reference TRBV30 and TRBJ1-2, is SQTIHQWPATLVQPVGSPLSLECTVEGTSNPNLYWYRQAAGRGLQLLFYSVGIGQISSEVPQNLSASRPQDRQFILSSKKLLLSDSGFYLCAWSGGYGYTFGSGTRLTVV.

A few counts support this clonotype. This chain uses TRBV20-1 with TRBJ2-1; 7 bases agree with TRBD2. Germline V gives CDR1 DFQATT, CDR2 SNEGSKA (reference sequence). This CDR3 spans 15 amino acids. With V trimmed by 6 bases and J by 0 bases, 8 bases remained unmatched. CDR3 sequence: CSARLALSSYNEQFF. CDR3 nucleotide sequence: TGCAGTGCAAGACTAGCCCTGAGCTCCTACAATGAGCAGTTCTTC.

This clonotype was observed many times. The genes are TRBV9 and TRBJ2-3; D is ambiguous. The CDR3 has 14 residues. Germline values: CDR1 SGDLS, CDR2 YYNGEE. V shed 0 bases and J shed 2 bases, with 7 bases lying between them. The CDR3: CASSVGQVTDTQYF. As DNA, the CDR3 is TGTGCCAGCAGCGTAGGCCAAGTCACAGATACGCAGTATTTT.

J is TRBJ2-5 and V is TRBV6-5; 11 nucleotides align to TRBD2. V lost 3 bases to trimming and J lost 9 bases; unmatched junction nucleotides: 9. The germline V gene encodes CDR1 MNHEY and CDR2 SVGAGI. The CDR3 covers 15 residues. The CDR3 region has the DNA TGTGCCAGCAGTTATAGGGTAGCGGGAGGGGTGGCCCAGTACTTC. It codes for CASSYRVAGGVAQYF.

The chain couples TRBV10-2 to TRBJ2-1, with TRBD2 as a possible D gene (6 bases). Germline V CDR1 and CDR2: WSHSY, SAAADI. The length of the CDR3 is 14 residues. V lost 5 bases, J lost 12 bases, and 20 bases lay in between. CDR3 sequence: CASSTSGTSEGQFF. The CDR3, as DNA: TGCGCCAGCAGTACCTCCGGGACCTCGGAGGGGCAGTTCTTC.

The chain links TRBV7-2 to TRBJ1-2; no firm D call. From germline, CDR1 is SGHTA and CDR2 FQGNSA. V lost 0 bases to trimming and J lost 4 bases, with 6 bases between them. The CDR3 contains 13 residues. The CDR3 region is CASSLAASYGYTF. DNA for the CDR3: TGTGCCAGCAGCTTAGCGGCCAGCTATGGCTACACCTTC.

Ten or more counts support this clonotype. The chain is built from TRBV29-1 and TRBJ1-1, with D perhaps matching TRBD1 (6 bases). Trimming took off 4 bases at V and 5 bases at J, with 11 bases between the two ends. The CDR3 has 12 amino acids. CDR1 is SQVTM, CDR2 ANQGSEA, per germline. This CDR3 is CSVGRRGTEAFF. The CDR3 nucleotides read TGCAGCGTTGGTAGAAGGGGGACTGAAGCTTTCTTT.

This clonotype was picked up many times. The chain uses TRBV5-1 and TRBJ2-5; D gene unclear. V was shortened by 0 bases and J by 2 bases, with 8 bases between the two germline ends. The germline V gene encodes CDR1 SGHRS and CDR2 YFSETQ. The CDR3 totals 14 residues. The CDR3 sequence: CASSLAWGQETQYF. The CDR3 DNA follows: TGCGCCAGCAGCTTGGCCTGGGGACAAGAGACCCAGTACTTC.

This clonotype was detected many times. The J gene is TRBJ2-2, the V gene TRBV29-1, with 9 bases that match TRBD1. CDR3 length equals 19 residues. Germline V gene lookup returns CDR1 SQVTM and CDR2 ANQGSEA. J lost 4 bases, V lost 5 bases, and 20 bases had no gene match. CDR3 nucleotide sequence: TGCAGCGTTCCCCCCCCCGGCCCGGGGACAGGGAGGAGCACCGGGGAGCTGTTTTTT. This codes for CSVPPPGPGTGRSTGELFF.

The chain employs TRBV7-9 and TRBJ2-3; tentatively, D is TRBD2 (5 bases). The CDR3 consists of 16 residues. The germline V gene has CDR1 SEHNR and CDR2 FQNEAQ (reference sequence). Trimming removed 2 bases from V and 1 base from J, with 13 bases in between. DNA for the CDR3: TGTGCCAGCAGCTTATTTATGCTCGGGGGCACAGATACGCAGTATTTT. The encoded protein is CASSLFMLGGTDTQYF.

The chain carries TRBV7-8 and TRBJ2-2; D may be TRBD1 (5 bases). V was clipped by 1 base and J by 4 bases, with 10 bases between them. The CDR3 totals 15 residues. Germline V lookup: CDR1 SGHVS, CDR2 FQNEAQ. CDR3 sequence: CASSLGGFVTGELFF. CDR3 in DNA: TGTGCCAGCAGCTTAGGGGGCTTCGTCACCGGGGAGCTGTTTTTT.

This clonotype was detected many times. The rearrangement joins TRBV12-3 or TRBV12-4 to TRBJ2-1, with D possibly matching TRBD2 (5 bases). The CDR3 extends over 15 amino acids. Trimming removed 1 base at V and 4 bases at J, with 11 bases between. For the CDR3, the DNA is TGTGCCAGCAGTTTAGGTAGCGTGGCTTACAATGAGCAGTTCTTC. As protein: CASSLGSVAYNEQFF.

For this clonotype: This may come from a read error, since a much larger clone is one base off. The rearrangement links TRBV10-3 to TRBJ2-7, with D possibly being TRBD2 (6 bases). CDR1 is ENHRY and CDR2 is SYGVKD in the germline V gene. The CDR3 is made up of 15 amino acids. CDR3 bases: TGTGCCTTCAGTGAGGGAGGTAGGACTTCCTACGAGCAGTACTTC. Protein: CAFSEGGRTSYEQYF.

V is TRBV19 and J is TRBJ1-5; unclear D gene. There are 12 residues in the CDR3. Germline V gene data show CDR1 as LNHDA and CDR2 as SQIVND (reference sequence). V lost 5 bases to trimming and J lost 4 bases, with 6 bases between them. As DNA, the CDR3 is TGTGCCAGTAGTCTCCGTAATCAGCCCCAGCATTTT. Protein sequence: CASSLRNQPQHF. Drawing the rest from reference TRBV19 and TRBJ1-5, the complete variable domain is DGGITQSPKYLFRKEGQNVTLSCEQNLNHDAMYWYRQDPGQGLRLIYYSQIVNDFQKGDIAEGYSVSREKKESFPLTVTSAQKNPTAFYLCASSLRNQPQHFGDGTRLSIL.

The V and J genes are TRBV7-9 and TRBJ2-1; D call uncertain. CDR1 is SEHNR and CDR2 is FQNEAQ in the germline V gene (reference sequence). V shed 7 bases and J shed 3 bases, with 16 bases lying between them. There are 15 residues in the CDR3. CDR3 sequence reads: CASTTPGVNYNEQFF. The CDR3 nucleotides read TGTGCCAGCACCACGCCCGGCGTAAACTACAATGAGCAGTTCTTC. The entire variable domain, with the rest obtained from reference TRBV7-9 and TRBJ2-1, is as follows: DTGVSQNPRHKITKRGQNVTFRCDPISEHNRLYWYRQTLGQGPEFLTYFQNEAQLEKSRLLSDRFSAERPKGSFSTLEIQRTEQGDSAMYLCASTTPGVNYNEQFFGPGTRLTVL.

This clonotype was seen many times. The chain uses TRBV5-1 and TRBJ1-1, with D perhaps TRBD1 (5 bases). The V and J ends lost 0 bases and 3 bases respectively, with 15 bases between them. This CDR3 region has 16 residues. The germline CDR1 and CDR2 sequences are SGHRS and YFSETQ. CDR3 sequence (DNA): TGCGCCAGCAGCTTGGAGGCTTCAGGGCGAGACACTGAAGCTTTCTTT. As protein: CASSLEASGRDTEAFF.

To note about this clonotype: This may come from a read error, since a much larger clone is one base off. The conserved phenylalanine or tryptophan is not found at the CDR3 terminus, so this likely reflects a read error. V and J are TRBV20-1 and TRBJ2-7; 11 bases agree with TRBD2. Unmatched junction bases numbered 3, after V lost 4 bases and J lost 4 bases. The length of the CDR3 is 13 residues. The germline gives CDR1 DFQATT, CDR2 SNEGSKA (reference sequence). CDR3 protein: CSATGLADYEQYY. The CDR3 nucleotides read TGCAGTGCTACGGGACTAGCGGATTACGAGCAGTACTAC.

This clonotype came up a few times. The chain couples TRBV12-3 or TRBV12-4 to TRBJ1-5; D gene ambiguous. The CDR3 covers 13 residues. V dropped 1 base and J dropped 5 bases, with 6 bases sitting between them. CDR3 residues: CASSLDSYQPQHF. Written as DNA, the CDR3 is TGTGCCAGCAGTTTAGACAGTTATCAGCCCCAGCATTTT.

This clonotype was seen at least ten times. The chain employs TRBV20-1 and TRBJ1-5; 8 bases align to TRBD1. V shed 6 bases, J shed 3 bases, and the junction held 7 bases outside the gene matches. The CDR3 runs to 14 residues. The germline V gene encodes CDR1 DFQATT and CDR2 SNEGSKA (reference sequence). CDR3 in DNA: TGCAGTGCAGCCGGGACAGGTTCCAATCAGCCCCAGCATTTT. Protein: CSAAGTGSNQPQHF.

A remark on this clonotype: A much larger clone lies a single base off, so this may be a read error. V usage is TRBV4-2 and J usage is TRBJ1-1; D not resolved. CDR1 is LGHNA and CDR2 is YNFKEQ in the germline V gene. The CDR3 extends over 14 amino acids. V gave up 4 bases and J gave up 4 bases, with 13 bases separating them. The CDR3 DNA sequence: TGTGCCAGCAGCCTCGTGCGACTGAGCACTGAAGCTTTCTTT. It yields the protein CASSLVRLSTEAFF.

The rearrangement links TRBV28 to TRBJ2-7; weak D call: TRBD2 (7 bases). The CDR3 loop spans 12 amino acids. Per the germline V gene, CDR1 is MDHEN and CDR2 is SYDVKM. Trimming removed 2 bases at V and 8 bases at J, with 10 bases between. The CDR3 here is CASSLGGGKQYF. For the CDR3, the DNA is TGTGCCAGCAGTTTAGGCGGGGGCAAGCAGTACTTC.

This chain joins TRBV12-3 or TRBV12-4 and TRBJ1-1; D is perhaps TRBD1 (5 bases). The CDR3 covers 12 residues. V was clipped by 3 bases and J by 7 bases, with 9 bases between them. This CDR3 reads CASSFGGVEAFF. In nucleotides, the CDR3 is TGTGCCAGCAGTTTCGGGGGGGTTGAAGCTTTCTTT.

The sample holds many counts of this clonotype. The V call is TRBV5-1, the J call TRBJ1-1; TRBD1 matches at 10 bases. This CDR3 spans 16 amino acids. Losses at the gene ends were 2 bases for V and 3 bases for J; bases not matched to a gene: 7. The germline V gene encodes CDR1 SGHRS and CDR2 YFSETQ. CDR3 sequence (DNA): TGCGCCAGCAGCTTTGGACAGGGGGGTAGTGACACTGAAGCTTTCTTT. Residues: CASSFGQGGSDTEAFF.

This clonotype was detected ten times or more. As DNA, the CDR3 is TGTGCCAGCAGCGTAACCCCGGCAGGCACCTATGGCTACACCTTC. As protein: CASSVTPAGTYGYTF. V and J are TRBV4-2 and TRBJ1-2, with D unresolved. Trimming shortened V by 5 bases and J by 4 bases, and 17 bases separated the two germline ends. Germline V gene lookup returns CDR1 LGHNA and CDR2 YNFKEQ. This CDR3 contains 15 residues.

This chain connects TRBV6-4 to TRBJ2-4; D gene ambiguous. Germline-derived CDR1 and CDR2 are MRHNA and SNTAGT. This CDR3 spans 14 amino acids. V dropped 2 bases and J dropped 9 bases, with 14 bases sitting between them. The CDR3 protein is CASSDVQTPGIQYF. CDR3 nucleotides: TGTGCCAGCAGTGACGTTCAGACGCCCGGCATTCAGTACTTC.

The sample holds many counts of this clonotype. The V gene is TRBV20-1, the J gene TRBJ2-3; unclear D gene. V was clipped by 1 base and J by 6 bases, with 2 bases between them. Germline V gives CDR1 DFQATT, CDR2 SNEGSKA (reference sequence). The CDR3 length is 10 residues. In nucleotides, the CDR3 is TGCAGTGCTAGAGTCGATACGCAGTATTTT. It yields the protein CSARVDTQYF.